This is a list of T cell receptor beta chains from one sample in a study of lymphopenia after photon versus proton radiotherapy. TCRdb's copy holds only in-frame clones and misses some; the assay was immunoSEQ multiplex PCR. The sample has 35,000 to 50,000 clones; approximately 82% are singletons. The sequences come from peripheral blood, collected from a patient treated with proton-based radiotherapy. The source is a woman aged 70-85 years with pancreatic cancer. Both conserved end residues are part of each CDR3. Each record gives: V gene, clone size, D gene, J gene, CDR3 DNA, CDR3 protein. A D gene is named only where the DNA matches it firmly. A clone size is listed for some rows: how often the clone was seen (once, few, many), or a class if it is expanded.

v_gene: TRBV27; abundance: .; d_gene: .; j_gene: TRBJ2-2; CDR3nt: TGTGCCAGCAGTTTAAGAGGGGATGGGGGCGGGGAGCTGTTTTTT; CDR3aa: CASSLRGDGGGELFF
v_gene: TRBV7-8; abundance: .; d_gene: TRBD1; j_gene: TRBJ1-5; CDR3nt: TGTGCCAGCAGCTTAGCGGGACAGGCTAGCAATCAGCCCCAGCATTTT; CDR3aa: CASSLAGQASNQPQHF
v_gene: TRBV7-2; abundance: .; d_gene: .; j_gene: TRBJ1-3; CDR3nt: TGTGCCAGCAGCTTAGAGGTACAGTTCCTCTCTGGAAACACCATATATTTT; CDR3aa: CASSLEVQFLSGNTIYF
v_gene: TRBV15; abundance: .; d_gene: .; j_gene: TRBJ2-5; CDR3nt: TGTGCCACCAGCAGAGATAGCGAGACCCAGTACTTC; CDR3aa: CATSRDSETQYF
v_gene: TRBV9; abundance: .; d_gene: TRBD1; j_gene: TRBJ1-2; CDR3nt: TGTGCCAGCAGCGAGGGGACAGGACCTGGCTACACCTTC; CDR3aa: CASSEGTGPGYTF
v_gene: TRBV6-6; abundance: .; d_gene: .; j_gene: TRBJ2-7; CDR3nt: TGTGCCAGCAGGGCAGGGGCTTCCGCCTACGAGCAGTACTTC; CDR3aa: CASRAGASAYEQYF
v_gene: TRBV4-3; abundance: .; d_gene: TRBD2; j_gene: TRBJ2-5; CDR3nt: TGCGCCAGCAGCCAAGATAGGTCCGGGACTAGCGGGAAAGGGGGCCGGGAGACCCAGTACTTC; CDR3aa: CASSQDRSGTSGKGGRETQYF
v_gene: TRBV10-3; abundance: .; d_gene: .; j_gene: TRBJ1-1; CDR3nt: TGTGCCATCAGTACTCAGCGTAACACTGAAGCTTTCTTT; CDR3aa: CAISTQRNTEAFF
v_gene: TRBV30; abundance: .; d_gene: TRBD1; j_gene: TRBJ1-4; CDR3nt: TGTGCCTGGAGTGTACGGGCAGGGGGCTTTCGCGAAAAACTGTTTTTT; CDR3aa: CAWSVRAGGFREKLFF
v_gene: TRBV9; abundance: .; d_gene: .; j_gene: TRBJ2-3; CDR3nt: TGTGCCAGCAGCGTAGATGTAGATACGCAGTATTTT; CDR3aa: CASSVDVDTQYF
v_gene: TRBV7-2; abundance: .; d_gene: TRBD1; j_gene: TRBJ2-3; CDR3nt: TGTGCCAGCAGCCCCCCCGGGACAGCTAGCACAGATACGCAGTATTTT; CDR3aa: CASSPPGTASTDTQYF
v_gene: TRBV7-9; abundance: once; d_gene: .; j_gene: TRBJ2-7; CDR3nt: TGTGCCAGCAGCCCACTAGTTGAAGGCTACGAGCAGTACTTC; CDR3aa: CASSPLVEGYEQYF
v_gene: TRBV27; abundance: .; d_gene: TRBD1; j_gene: TRBJ1-1; CDR3nt: TGTGCCAGCAGATATACAGGGGGCGTGAACACTGAAGCTTTCTTT; CDR3aa: CASRYTGGVNTEAFF
v_gene: TRBV19; abundance: .; d_gene: .; j_gene: TRBJ2-6; CDR3nt: TGTGCCAGTAGTATGACCGGGGCCAACGTCCTGACTTTC; CDR3aa: CASSMTGANVLTF
v_gene: TRBV25-1; abundance: .; d_gene: .; j_gene: TRBJ2-3; CDR3nt: TGTGCCAGCAGTGCAAGCAGGGGATTCACAGATACGCAGTATTTT; CDR3aa: CASSASRGFTDTQYF